A selection of T cell receptor beta chains follows, all from one sample in a study of T cells in Graves' hyperthyroidism and ophthalmopathy. TCRdb reprocessed the multiplex PCR reads via MiXCR and lists one record per CDR3 protein. The top ten hold about 50% of the sample, which has around 340,000 distinct CDR3 sequences, around 20% seen once. The sample comprised blood. Source of these receptors: a woman aged 45-59 years with Graves' hyperthyroidism. Each CDR3 is given with its conserved first and last residue. D genes are given only for firm matches. Not all rows give a size; the values are once, few, many and, for expanded clones, a class.

J gene | V gene | D gene | clone size | CDR3 protein | CDR3 DNA
TRBJ1-5 | TRBV6-1 | - | many | CASRLERNQPQHF | TGTGCCAGCAGACTCGAACGCAATCAGCCCCAGCATTTT
TRBJ1-1 | TRBV3-1 | - | - | CASSQAADTEAFF | TGTGCCAGCAGCCAAGCGGCCGACACTGAAGCTTTCTTT
TRBJ2-7 | TRBV20-1 | - | few | CSAPGTFYEQYF | TGCAGTGCGCCCGGGACATTCTACGAGCAGTACTTC
TRBJ2-3 | TRBV5-1 | - | many | CASSIDKFGTDTQYF | TGCGCCAGCAGCATAGACAAATTTGGCACAGATACGCAGTATTTT
TRBJ2-2 | TRBV30 | - | - | CAWARSTGELFF | TGTGCCTGGGCAAGGAGTACCGGGGAGCTGTTTTTT
TRBJ1-1 | TRBV3-1 | - | many | CASSQDFFGGRILNTEAFF | TGTGCCAGCAGCCAAGATTTTTTTGGGGGACGCATCCTGAACACTGAAGCTTTCTTT
TRBJ2-2 | TRBV6-1 | - | few | CASRGGSAGTGELFF | TGTGCCAGCAGAGGCGGCTCGGCGGGGACCGGGGAGCTGTTTTTT
TRBJ1-2 | TRBV5-1 | - | - | CASSPSVVVNYGYTF | TGCGCCAGCAGCCCCTCCGTCGTTGTTAACTATGGCTACACCTTC
TRBJ2-5 | TRBV2 | - | many | CASSVRGAETQYF | TGTGCCAGCAGTGTGAGGGGAGCAGAGACCCAGTACTTC
TRBJ2-7 | TRBV5-1 | TRBD2 | few | CASSLGLAVRSSYEQYF | TGCGCCAGCAGCTTGGGGCTAGCGGTCAGGAGCTCCTACGAGCAGTACTTC
TRBJ2-3 | TRBV15 | TRBD2 | - | CATSRAPRLAVSTDTQYF | TGTGCCACCAGCAGAGCCCCGCGACTAGCGGTTAGCACAGATACGCAGTATTTT
TRBJ2-1 | TRBV27 | - | - | CASSLSWDHNEQFF | TGTGCCAGCAGTTTATCGTGGGATCACAATGAGCAGTTCTTC
TRBJ2-2 | TRBV6-1 | - | few | CASTQGFGELFF | TGTGCCAGCACCCAAGGGTTCGGGGAGCTGTTTTTT
TRBJ2-2 | TRBV6-2/TRBV6-3 | - | few | CASSYPSGELFF | TGTGCCAGCAGTTACCCTTCCGGGGAGCTGTTTTTT
TRBJ1-1 | TRBV20-1 | - | many | CSVPGRLNTEAFF | TGCAGTGTCCCGGGACGCCTGAACACTGAAGCTTTCTTT
TRBJ2-5 | TRBV2 | - | many | CASNSARAVETQYF | TGTGCCAGCAATTCAGCGCGGGCGGTAGAGACCCAGTACTTC